The rows below give T cell receptor beta chains drawn from one sample of a study of blood T cell repertoires in COVID-19. The method was immunoSEQ multiplex PCR; TCRdb's version includes in-frame clones alone and lacks a portion of them. Here the sample spans fewer than 500,000 clones, 80% to 90% being singletons. The sample taken for sequencing was PBMCs or T cells enriched from blood (not recorded which). These receptors originate from a man aged 25-45 years who had recovered from COVID-19. CDR3s include the opening cysteine and the closing phenylalanine or tryptophan. D genes are given only for firm matches. The size entry is marked missing in some rows and otherwise reads once, few, many or a size class.

>NA|NA|TRBJ2-2|TRBV15
CATSSTSGVVLGELFF
TGTGCCACCAGCAGTACATCAGGGGTTGTTCTCGGGGAGCTGTTTTTT
>NA|TRBD1|TRBJ1-2|TRBV4-3
CASSQDIQGAGYTF
TGCGCCAGCAGCCAAGATATACAGGGGGCTGGCTACACCTTC
>few|NA|TRBJ1-1|TRBV7-7
CASSLNRNTEAFF
TGTGCCAGCAGCTTAAATCGGAACACTGAAGCTTTCTTT
>once|TRBD1|TRBJ2-7|TRBV6-5
CASSLAGTGSYEQYF
TGTGCCAGCAGTTTAGCCGGGACAGGGTCCTACGAGCAGTACTTC
>NA|TRBD1|TRBJ1-1|TRBV3-1/TRBV3-2
CASSPRDRGPANTEAFF
TGTGCCAGCAGCCCCCGGGACAGGGGGCCGGCGAACACTGAAGCTTTCTTT
>NA|TRBD1|TRBJ1-3|TRBV4-2
CASSQEDRGLGNTIYF
TGTGCCAGCAGCCAAGAGGACAGGGGGCTAGGAAACACCATATATTTT
>few|NA|TRBJ1-1|TRBV12-3/TRBV12-4
CASSFGRGTGSFF
NA
>NA|TRBD1|TRBJ1-2|TRBV13
CASSSGTGSYGYTF
TGTGCCAGCAGCTCGGGGACAGGGTCCTATGGCTACACCTTC
>once|TRBD1|TRBJ1-4|TRBV6-5
CASSYGLGQGNEKLFF
TGTGCCAGCAGTTACGGCTTAGGACAGGGGAATGAAAAACTGTTTTTT
>NA|NA|TRBJ1-2|TRBV6-5
CASTTSNYGYTF
TGTGCCAGCACCACGAGTAACTATGGCTACACCTTC
>few|NA|TRBJ2-1|TRBV27
CASSFGRDEQFF
TGTGCCAGCAGTTTTGGGCGGGATGAGCAGTTCTTC
>NA|NA|TRBJ1-1|TRBV7-8
CASSLWGETEAFF
TGTGCCAGCAGCTTATGGGGAGAAACTGAAGCTTTCTTT
>NA|NA|TRBJ1-1|TRBV15
CATSRRRGENTEAFF
TGTGCCACCAGCAGACGACGGGGGGAGAACACTGAAGCTTTCTTT
>NA|NA|TRBJ1-5|TRBV20-1
CSASSFSNQPQHF
TGCAGTGCTAGTTCGTTTAGCAATCAGCCCCAGCATTTT
>NA|NA|TRBJ1-2|TRBV9
CASTIAGGGYTF
TGTGCCAGCACCATAGCCGGAGGGGGCTACACCTTC
>NA|NA|TRBJ1-1|TRBV29-1
CSVAFKNTEAFF
TGCAGCGTTGCCTTTAAGAACACTGAAGCTTTCTTT
>once|TRBD2|TRBJ2-1|TRBV7-2
CASSLPGLAGPYNEQFF
TGTGCCAGCAGCTTACCGGGACTAGCGGGTCCTTACAATGAGCAGTTCTTC
>NA|NA|TRBJ2-5|TRBV20-1
CSAYYQETQYF
TGCAGTGCATACTACCAAGAGACCCAGTACTTC
>NA|NA|TRBJ2-7|TRBV5-5
CASSLGQGPSYEQYF
TGTGCCAGCAGCTTGGGGCAGGGGCCCTCCTACGAGCAGTACTTC
>NA|NA|TRBJ2-2|TRBV5-1
CASTYRTPTNTGELFF
TGCGCCAGCACGTACCGGACACCTACGAACACCGGGGAGCTGTTTTTT
>once|TRBD1|TRBJ1-4|TRBV29-1
CSVLRTGENEKLFF
TGCAGCGTCCTAAGGACAGGGGAGAATGAAAAACTGTTTTTT
>NA|TRBD1|TRBJ2-7|TRBV30
CAGDTGTGGEEYF
TGTGCCGGGGATACCGGGACAGGGGGGGAAGAATACTTC
>few|NA|TRBJ2-2|TRBV4-1
CASSQDGSGYSGELFF
TGCGCCAGCAGCCAAGATGGGTCAGGGTACTCCGGGGAGCTGTTTTTT
>NA|NA|TRBJ2-7|TRBV6-4
CASSAQPSGEQYF
TGTGCCAGCAGTGCTCAGCCTTCAGGGGAGCAGTACTTC
>NA|NA|TRBJ1-1|TRBV4-1
CASSQDGQGRTEAFF
TGCGCCAGCAGCCAAGATGGGCAGGGCAGAACTGAAGCTTTCTTT
>NA|NA|TRBJ2-3|TRBV7-8
CASSRSGTDTQYF
TGTGCCAGCAGCCGCTCGGGCACAGATACGCAGTATTTT
>NA|NA|TRBJ1-5|TRBV18
CASSPTQDQPQHF
TGTGCCAGCTCACCGACCCAGGATCAGCCCCAGCATTTT
>once|NA|TRBJ1-5|TRBV7-2
CASSFSYSNQPQHF
TGTGCCAGCAGCTTTTCTTATAGCAATCAGCCCCAGCATTTT
>NA|TRBD1|TRBJ1-2|TRBV5-6
CASSLSYRDRVKVYGYTF
TGTGCCAGCAGCTTAAGCTACCGGGACAGGGTTAAGGTCTATGGCTACACCTTC
>NA|NA|TRBJ2-1|TRBV10-3
CAISGGTAGNEQFF
TGTGCCATCAGTGGCGGGACGGCCGGTAATGAGCAGTTCTTC
>NA|NA|TRBJ1-6|TRBV13
CASSLGPQGMGSPLHF
TGTGCCAGCAGCTTAGGACCACAGGGCATGGGGTCACCCCTCCACTTT
>NA|NA|TRBJ1-4|TRBV6-5
CASSYLRGTTNEKLFF
TGTGCCAGCAGTTATTTGCGGGGGACAACTAATGAAAAACTGTTTTTT
>NA|TRBD1|TRBJ2-2|TRBV19
CASRTGTVSGELFF
TGTGCCAGTCGGACAGGGACGGTCTCCGGGGAGCTGTTTTTT
>NA|NA|TRBJ1-1|TRBV9
CASSVAGGGTEAFF
TGTGCCAGCAGCGTAGCTGGGGGAGGTACTGAAGCTTTCTTT
>NA|NA|TRBJ2-2|TRBV2
CASSYRAPGELFF
TGTGCCAGCAGTTACAGGGCTCCCGGGGAGCTGTTTTTT
>NA|TRBD1|TRBJ1-5|TRBV7-9
CASSLGTGANPSNQPQHF
TGTGCCAGCAGCTTAGGGACAGGGGCCAACCCTAGCAATCAGCCCCAGCATTTT
>NA|TRBD1|TRBJ2-2|TRBV11-3
CASSLGTGRTTGELFF
TGTGCCAGCAGCCTCGGGACAGGTCGTACCACCGGGGAGCTGTTTTTT
>once|TRBD1|TRBJ2-3|TRBV10-3
CAISDYGQGTDTQYF
TGTGCCATCAGTGATTATGGACAGGGCACAGATACGCAGTATTTT
>NA|NA|TRBJ1-2|TRBV19
CASSSNGANYGYTF
TGTGCCAGTAGTTCGAACGGAGCTAACTATGGCTACACCTTC
>once|NA|TRBJ1-5|TRBV2
CASSADSFSNQPQHF
TGTGCCAGCAGTGCGGACAGTTTTAGCAATCAGCCCCAGCATTTT
>NA|TRBD2|TRBJ2-1|TRBV5-1
CASSLTASGGNEQFF
TGCGCCAGCAGCTTGACGGCTAGCGGGGGGAATGAGCAGTTCTTC
>NA|NA|TRBJ2-6|TRBV14
CASSQAGSGANVLTF
TGTGCCAGCAGCCAGGCAGGGTCTGGGGCCAACGTCCTGACTTTC
>NA|NA|TRBJ2-7|TRBV5-1
CASSLWGGMYEQYF
TGCGCCAGCAGCTTGTGGGGGGGCATGTATGAGCAGTACTTC
>NA|TRBD1|TRBJ2-7|TRBV19
CAAGVGTGFEQYF
TGTGCCGCTGGAGTCGGGACAGGGTTCGAGCAGTACTTC
>NA|NA|TRBJ1-1|TRBV12-5
CASGLGGTSNTEAFF
TGTGCTAGTGGTTTGGGCGGGACTTCGAACACTGAAGCTTTCTTT
>NA|TRBD1|TRBJ1-1|TRBV10-1
CASSAGTGLTEAFF
TGCGCCAGCAGCGCCGGGACAGGCCTCACTGAAGCTTTCTTT
>once|NA|TRBJ2-2|TRBV5-1
CASSLDITGELFF
TGCGCCAGCAGTTTAGACATCACCGGGGAGCTGTTTTTT
>NA|TRBD1|TRBJ1-2|TRBV12-3/TRBV12-4
CASSLDRGGGYTF
TGTGCCAGCAGTTTGGACAGGGGAGGAGGCTACACCTTC
>NA|NA|TRBJ1-2|TRBV12-3/TRBV12-4
CASTGLARDGYTF
TGTGCCAGCACTGGCCTGGCCCGGGATGGCTACACCTTC
>NA|TRBD2|TRBJ2-2|TRBV2
CASSLGTSRNTGELFF
TGTGCCAGCAGTCTCGGGACTAGCAGGAACACCGGGGAGCTGTTTTTT
>NA|TRBD1|TRBJ2-5|TRBV4-2
CASSRQGGEETQYF
TGTGCCAGCAGCCGACAGGGCGGAGAAGAGACCCAGTACTTC
>NA|TRBD2|TRBJ2-2|TRBV11-3
CASAGRVSGELFF
TGTGCCAGCGCCGGGAGGGTGTCCGGGGAGCTGTTTTTT